The present entry profiles one TCR beta chain with its context. Its antigen is not identified. This CDR3 has 12 residues. Trimming removed 4 bases at V and 1 base at J, with 4 bases between. Germline V gene sequence: CDR1 MGHDK, CDR2 SYGVNS. The data are from a study of circulating and synovial CD4+ cells in juvenile arthritis. Study results and caveats: Traditional Vbeta family usage analysis missed the pathogenic-like versus bulk difference. CPL versus bulk CD4 samples: T cell genome counts differed by at least an order of magnitude. These blood cells shared more CDR3 sequences with synovium than bulk blood. Bulk blood CD4 repertoires were more diverse than these.

The repertoire was sequenced with immunoSEQ multiplex PCR; TCRdb's copy has only in-frame clones and lacks some. The sample has some 3,400 clones, roughly 76% seen once. Sequenced sample: CD4+ T cells from synovial fluid. The clonotype was recovered from a human donor with juvenile idiopathic arthritis. The rearrangement uses TRBV25-1 and TRBJ2-5; D gene ambiguous. In DNA, the CDR3 is TGTGCCAGCAGTGCGTCCCAAGAGACCCAGTACTTC. As protein: CASSASQETQYF.